This T cell receptor (beta chain) was retrieved from a study of T cell responses to AZD1222 COVID-19 vaccine. Regarding the study as a whole: Most donors were white British and more were female, and clonal diversity was possibly underestimated.

There are 14 residues in the CDR3. Germline lookup yields CDR1 MGHRA and CDR2 YSYEKL. V lost 4 bases and J lost 0, with 7 bases in between. This clone showed up just once. The antigen is undetermined. Profiling relied on immunoSEQ multiplex PCR, and the TCRdb table lists in-frame clones only, not all of them. This sample yields tens of thousands of clones, of which roughly 90% are seen a single time; approximately 1.3% belongs to the top ten. Sequencing was performed on peripheral blood, taken 28 days after the second AZD1222 dose. The receptor comes from an adult who received the AZD1222 COVID-19 vaccine. The chain couples TRBV4-1 to TRBJ1-3; D remains ambiguous. DNA for the CDR3: TGCGCCAGCAGCCCCACGGGCTCTGGAAACACCATATATTTT. It specifies CASSPTGSGNTIYF.